Shown below are 30 T cell receptor beta chains from a single sample sequenced in a study of cytomegalovirus exposure and HLA in healthy donors. The PCR used 60 Vbeta and 13 Jbeta primers. Clones were sequenced by immunoSEQ multiplex PCR, and TCRdb holds only the in-frame ones, with some missing. The sample carries 100,000 or so clones, 80% to 90% recorded once. The sample taken for sequencing was PBMCs. These receptors all come from a woman aged 18-29 years in good health and CMV-seronegative.

The chain links TRBV6-6 to TRBJ2-1; D possibly corresponds to TRBD2 (6 bases). The CDR3 is 15 residues long. The germline V gene encodes CDR1 MNHNY and CDR2 SVGAGI (reference sequence). The V gene lost 4 bases and the J gene lost 0 bases, with 10 bases spanning the gap. CDR3 loop: CASSFSGSSYNEQFF. In nucleotides, the CDR3 is TGTGCCAGCAGTTTTAGCGGTAGCTCCTACAATGAGCAGTTCTTC.

This chain uses TRBV23-1 with TRBJ2-5; no clear D gene. Gene TRBJ2-7 matches the end of the DNA better, so the J call may be wrong. TRBV23-1 counts as an open reading frame of uncertain function. The CDR3 consists of 13 residues. CDR3 nucleotide sequence: TGCGCCAGCAGTAGGCGGAGCTCCTACGAGCAGTACTTC. Residues: CASSRRSSYEQYF.

The genes are TRBV19 and TRBJ1-1; the D is unclear. Germline loops: CDR1 LNHDA, CDR2 SQIVND (reference sequence). The CDR3 spans 13 residues. V lost 4 bases and J 5 bases, leaving 11 bases between the germline ends. Here the CDR3 DNA reads TGTGCCAGTAGTACCGTTGAACGGACTGAAGCTTTCTTT. Protein sequence: CASSTVERTEAFF.

The chain combines TRBV5-4 with TRBJ2-3, with 7 positions matching TRBD1. The CDR3 contains 17 residues. From germline, CDR1 is SGHNT and CDR2 YYREEE (reference sequence). V was pared by 4 bases and J by 2 bases, with 13 bases of the junction left unmatched. CDR3 coding DNA: TGTGCCAGCAGCCTCTCGAGGGGGCGGATGCTCACAGATACGCAGTATTTT. Translated: CASSLSRGRMLTDTQYF.

The chain employs TRBV28 and TRBJ2-5; D might be TRBD1 (6 bases). CDR1 and CDR2 (germline): MDHEN, SYDVKM. This CDR3 region has 14 residues. Trimming took off 5 bases at V and 1 base at J, with 11 bases between the two ends. The CDR3 DNA sequence: TGTGCCAGCAGTCGGGACACCCCCCAAGAGACCCAGTACTTC. This translates into CASSRDTPQETQYF.

The CDR3 DNA follows: TGTGCCAGTAGTATGACAGGGCTGGGGGAGACCCAGTACTTC. Protein: CASSMTGLGETQYF. This chain uses TRBV19 with TRBJ2-5; TRBD1 matches 7 bases. Per the germline V gene, CDR1 is LNHDA and CDR2 is SQIVND (reference sequence). Trimming took 3 bases from V and 5 from J; bases not matched to a gene: 6. The CDR3 totals 14 residues. The variable domain in full, completed from reference TRBV19 and TRBJ2-5, reads DGGITQSPKYLFRKEGQNVTLSCEQNLNHDAMYWYRQDPGQGLRLIYYSQIVNDFQKGDIAEGYSVSREKKESFPLTVTSAQKNPTAFYLCASSMTGLGETQYFGPGTRLLVL.

This chain links TRBV2 with TRBJ2-3; TRBD2 aligns across 11 bases. In germline, CDR1 is SNHLY, CDR2 FYNNEI. This CDR3 contains 20 residues. Germline trimming cut 10 bases from V and 0 bases from J; bases unmatched to any gene: 21. This chain's CDR3 is CATSTTRPTSGETSTDTQYF. In DNA, the CDR3 is TGTGCCACCTCCACCACTCGGCCGACTAGCGGGGAGACTAGCACAGATACGCAGTATTTT.

Only a few counts were recorded for this clone. The chain couples TRBV7-3 to TRBJ2-1; the D gene is possibly TRBD2 (7 bases). CDR3 length equals 21 residues. Trimming removed 1 base at V and 4 bases at J, with 29 bases between. Germline V lookup: CDR1 SGHTA, CDR2 FQGTGA. CDR3 protein: CASSLNPQGIGNGRSYNEQFF. The CDR3 DNA sequence: TGTGCCAGCAGCTTAAATCCGCAGGGGATAGGTAACGGGAGGTCATACAATGAGCAGTTCTTC.

This chain links TRBV5-1 with TRBJ2-7; TRBD2 agrees at 11 bases. In germline, CDR1 is SGHRS, CDR2 YFSETQ. The CDR3 runs to 16 residues. J gave up 4 bases and V 3 bases, and 9 bases lay outside the gene matches. CDR3 in amino acids: CASSSTHGTSGYEQYF. For the CDR3, the DNA is TGCGCCAGCAGCTCTACACACGGGACTAGCGGATACGAGCAGTACTTC.

Details on this clone: Other DNA sequences of this sample code for an identical CDR3. V is TRBV7-3 and J is TRBJ2-3, with D possibly being TRBD2 (6 bases). CDR1 and CDR2 from the germline V gene are SGHTA and FQGTGA. Trimming took off 4 bases at V and 0 bases at J, with 11 bases between the two ends. The CDR3 extends over 15 amino acids. CDR3 in DNA: TGTGCCAGCAGCTCCTTAGCGGTGAGCACAGATACGCAGTATTTT. This translates into CASSSLAVSTDTQYF.

The V and J genes are TRBV28 and TRBJ2-7, with 10 bases matching TRBD1. CDR1 and CDR2 from the germline V gene are MDHEN and SYDVKM. The CDR3 extends over 20 amino acids. The J segment lost 1 base and the V segment lost 4 bases, leaving 19 bases of the junction unmatched. CDR3 sequence reads: CASSSQEPGQGKEGSYEQYF. DNA for the CDR3: TGTGCCAGCAGTTCTCAAGAACCGGGACAGGGGAAGGAAGGGTCCTACGAGCAGTACTTC.

The chain has TRBV6-6 and TRBJ2-1; the match to TRBD2 covers 8 bases. Germline CDR1 MNHNY, CDR2 SVGAGI (reference sequence). This CDR3 is 14 amino acids long. The junction had 0 bases not matched to a gene; V was cut back by 2 bases and J by 3 bases. The CDR3 loop reads CASSYREGYNEQFF. The CDR3, as DNA: TGTGCCAGCAGTTACCGGGAGGGCTACAATGAGCAGTTCTTC.

The chain links TRBV28 to TRBJ2-3; 10 bases align to TRBD2. Trimming at V came to 5 bases and at J to 4 bases, leaving 3 bases not matched to a gene. Looked up from germline, CDR1 is MDHEN and CDR2 is SYDVKM. There are 14 residues in the CDR3. The CDR3 DNA reads as TGTGCCAGCAGTGTCGGGACTAGCGCAGATACGCAGTATTTT. Its protein is CASSVGTSADTQYF.

This clone is a singleton in its sample. For the CDR3, the DNA is TGCGCCAGCAGCCGGTCCTCAGGGGACTATGGCTACACCTTC. Amino acids: CASSRSSGDYGYTF. The V call is TRBV5-1, the J call TRBJ1-2; TRBD1 might be the D (6 bases). CDR1 is SGHRS, CDR2 YFSETQ, per germline. The length of the CDR3 is 14 residues. Trimming stripped 4 bases from V and 3 bases from J, with 13 bases between.

This clone has just one count. This chain uses TRBV2 with TRBJ2-3; 10 bases align to TRBD1. CDR1 SNHLY and CDR2 FYNNEI come from the germline V gene. The V gene end was trimmed by 8 bases and the J gene end by 4 bases; junction bases not matched to a gene: 6. The CDR3 contains 14 residues. The CDR3 reads CASADRGFSDTQYF. As DNA, the CDR3 is TGTGCCAGCGCGGACAGGGGGTTTTCAGATACGCAGTATTTT.

A remark on this clone: At one of its ends the junction is not consistent with the germline gene, which may arise from a read error. The chain employs TRBV6-1 and TRBJ2-1; no reliable D call. CDR3 length: 14 residues. CDR1 and CDR2 (germline): MNHNS, SASEGT. The CDR3: CACSPSAPPNEQFF. As DNA, the CDR3 is TGTGCCTGCAGTCCCAGTGCTCCTCCCAATGAGCAGTTCTTC.

The chain employs TRBV5-4 and TRBJ2-5; 7 nucleotides match TRBD1. Germline-derived CDR1 and CDR2 are SGHNT and YYREEE (reference sequence). The CDR3 length is 15 residues. The ends lost 4 bases at V and 3 bases at J; junction bases unmatched: 9. The CDR3 sequence is CASSPASTGEETQYF. CDR3 nucleotide sequence: TGTGCCAGCAGCCCAGCCAGTACAGGGGAAGAGACCCAGTACTTC. Complete variable domain (other parts from reference TRBV5-4 and TRBJ2-5): ETGVTQSPTHLIKTRGQQVTLRCSSQSGHNTVSWYQQALGQGPQFIFQYYREEENGRGNFPPRFSGLQFPNYSSELNVNALELDDSALYLCASSPASTGEETQYFGPGTRLLVL.

The chain combines TRBV7-9 with TRBJ1-3, with a tentative D call TRBD1 (5 bases). The CDR3 extends over 16 amino acids. The germline CDR1 and CDR2 sequences are SEHNR and FQNEAQ (reference sequence). The germline V and J ends were trimmed by 5 bases and 4 bases, with 18 bases remaining between them. CDR3 sequence (DNA): TGTGCCAGCAGCAAACGGGATAGCGGGGCGGGAAACACCATATATTTT. Its protein product is CASSKRDSGAGNTIYF.

This clone was recorded only once. This rearrangement joins TRBV2 to TRBJ1-2; the D is unclear. Looked up from germline, CDR1 is SNHLY and CDR2 is FYNNEI. Trimming removed 5 bases from V and 7 bases from J, with 17 bases in between. This CDR3 spans 14 amino acids. The CDR3 region has the DNA TGTGCCAGCAGTTCTGGAGTGGGGAGTAGTGGCTACACCTTC. Protein sequence: CASSSGVGSSGYTF.

Note on this clone: The junction and the germline gene differ at one end; a read error may be behind it. The chain combines TRBV4-3 with TRBJ2-2, with D possibly matching TRBD2 (5 bases). Germline CDR1 is LGHNA and CDR2 is YSLEER. The CDR3 has 17 amino acids. The CDR3 DNA reads as TGCGCCAGCGGCCAAGTCCGCGGGCGGCCTGACACCGGGGAGCTGTTTTTT. Translating it yields CASGQVRGRPDTGELFF.

J is TRBJ2-5 and V is TRBV4-2; 12 bases align to TRBD1. Germline loops: CDR1 LGHNA, CDR2 YNFKEQ. V trimming: 5 bases; J trimming: 5 bases; junction bases outside the gene matches: 12. CDR3 length: 17 residues. The CDR3 DNA follows: TGTGCCAGCAGCAACATACCGGGACAGGGGGCAAGGGAGACCCAGTACTTC. Amino acids: CASSNIPGQGARETQYF.

This clone was seen only once. This chain joins TRBV5-1 and TRBJ1-3; 9 nucleotides match TRBD1. Per germline, CDR1 SGHRS and CDR2 YFSETQ. CDR3 length: 15 amino acids. Germline trimming cut 2 bases from V and 2 bases from J; bases unmatched to any gene: 2. DNA of the CDR3: TGCGCCAGCAGCTTACAGGGGGCAGCTGGAAACACCATATATTTT. Its protein is CASSLQGAAGNTIYF.

This clone was seen once. The chain links TRBV2 to TRBJ2-1; 7 bases are a match to TRBD1. Per the germline V gene, CDR1 is SNHLY and CDR2 is FYNNEI. The ends lost 8 bases at V and 5 bases at J; junction bases unmatched: 9. The CDR3 length is 14 residues. Here the CDR3 DNA reads TGTGCCAGCGGGGGCAGGGGGAGAGACAATGAGCAGTTCTTC. Translating it yields CASGGRGRDNEQFF.

The genes are TRBV29-1 and TRBJ2-7; possible D gene TRBD1, 6 bases. This CDR3 has 12 amino acids. Trimming stripped 4 bases from V and 3 bases from J, with 10 bases between. Looked up from germline, CDR1 is SQVTM and CDR2 is ANQGSEA. The chain's CDR3 is CSVGEQGYEQYF. The DNA for the CDR3 is TGCAGCGTTGGGGAACAGGGCTACGAGCAGTACTTC.

V usage is TRBV6-5 and J usage is TRBJ2-3; 13 nucleotides align to TRBD2. This CDR3 region has 15 residues. J was trimmed by 4 bases and V by 2 bases; bases with no gene match: 0. Looked up from germline, CDR1 is MNHEY and CDR2 is SVGAGI. The CDR3 nucleotides are TGTGCCAGCAGTTACGGGACTAGCGGGGCAGATACGCAGTATTTT. It encodes CASSYGTSGADTQYF.

The V and J genes are TRBV19 and TRBJ2-7, with 9 bases fitting TRBD1. J was trimmed by 2 bases and V by 10 bases; bases with no gene match: 6. This CDR3 is built from 13 residues. CDR1 is LNHDA and CDR2 is SQIVND in the germline V gene (reference sequence). The CDR3 bases are TGTGCCACGCAAAGGACAGGGGCCTACGAGCAGTACTTC. This sequence encodes CATQRTGAYEQYF. Full variable domain (missing parts from reference TRBV19 and TRBJ2-7): DGGITQSPKYLFRKEGQNVTLSCEQNLNHDAMYWYRQDPGQGLRLIYYSQIVNDFQKGDIAEGYSVSREKKESFPLTVTSAQKNPTAFYLCATQRTGAYEQYFGPGTRLTVT.

The V and J genes are TRBV19 and TRBJ2-1, with TRBD2 matching 10 bases. CDR1 is LNHDA and CDR2 is SQIVND in the germline V gene (reference sequence). V shed 8 bases and J 7 bases; nucleotides not matched to a gene: 8. The CDR3 contains 14 residues. The CDR3 region is CASAGTSALNEQFF. As DNA, the CDR3 is TGTGCCAGTGCCGGGACTAGCGCGTTGAATGAGCAGTTCTTC.

The chain carries TRBV5-1 and TRBJ1-1; D gene ambiguous. The CDR3 loop spans 14 amino acids. The V end was cut by 0 bases, the J end by 2 bases, with 8 bases between. Per germline, CDR1 SGHRS and CDR2 YFSETQ. The CDR3 nucleotides are TGCGCCAGCAGCTTGGCGCTGGCTAACACTGAAGCTTTCTTT. Translation gives CASSLALANTEAFF.

The chain uses TRBV7-9 and TRBJ1-4; perhaps TRBD1 as D (6 bases). Trimming stripped 1 base from V and 0 bases from J, with 9 bases between. In germline, CDR1 is SEHNR, CDR2 FQNEAQ (reference sequence). The CDR3 contains 16 residues. Here the CDR3 DNA reads TGTGCCAGCAGCTTAGAGGGGGGGACAACTAATGAAAAACTGTTTTTT. Translated: CASSLEGGTTNEKLFF.

V usage is TRBV30 and J usage is TRBJ1-2; 10 positions match TRBD1. Germline loops: CDR1 GTSNPN, CDR2 SVGIG (reference sequence). The CDR3 is 13 amino acids. V was clipped by 3 bases and J by 4 bases; unmatched bases: 2. CDR3 in DNA: TGTGCCTGGAGGCGGACAGGGGGCTATGGCTACACCTTC. Translation: CAWRRTGGYGYTF.